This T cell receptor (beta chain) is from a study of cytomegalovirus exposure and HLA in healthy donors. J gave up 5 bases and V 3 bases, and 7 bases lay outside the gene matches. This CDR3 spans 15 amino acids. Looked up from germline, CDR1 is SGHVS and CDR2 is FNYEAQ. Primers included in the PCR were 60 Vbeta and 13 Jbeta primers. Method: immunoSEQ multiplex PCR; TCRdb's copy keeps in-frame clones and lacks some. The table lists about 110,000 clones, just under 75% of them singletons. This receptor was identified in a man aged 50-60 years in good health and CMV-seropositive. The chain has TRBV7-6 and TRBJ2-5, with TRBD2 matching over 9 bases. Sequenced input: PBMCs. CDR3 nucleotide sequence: TGTGCCAGCAGCTTCTCGGGACTAGCATTGGAGACCCAGTACTTC. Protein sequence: CASSFSGLALETQYF.